The TCR beta chain under discussion was sequenced for a study of blood T cell repertoires in COVID-19 (dated by TCRdb to 2020 to 2021). Notes on the research overall: The collaborator samples originated in the United States, Italy and Spain and spanned the acute and convalescent phases of COVID-19. The repertoires were released in a freely available public database meant as a resource for research on the immune response to SARS-CoV-2. The samples were drawn from two sources: the first 160 participants of the ongoing ImmuneRACE study, and 1,000 to 1,500 subjects contributed by 6 global collaborators. HLA class I and class II types, where available, came from metadata supplied by the sample provider rather than from assay-based typing. Sample metadata almost always included a de-identified subject ID, COVID-19 status, age in years and sex. The material from the prospective study consisted of cDNA or gDNA derived from T cells, B-cell-depleted T cells, or PBMCs. The dataset comprised deeply sampled blood TCRbeta repertoires from subjects exposed to, actively infected with, or recovered from COVID-19. Paper-wide results and their limitations: The amount of clinical and demographic metadata varied by source and participant and was provided uncurated.

Note on this clone: This receptor's antigen is unknown. Base quality data are lacking; no much larger clone is found one base away.

Collaborating institutions collected whole blood in K2EDTA tubes following their own protocols. Collaborator samples were shipped for TCRbeta analysis as frozen whole blood, isolated PBMCs, or DNA extracted from either sample type. Per the germline V gene, SGHVS is the CDR1 and FQNEAQ is the CDR2. The CDR3, from cysteine to phenylalanine, totals 14 residues. The kept DNA is CDR3 alone, 42 bases in frame from the first base. V loses 6 bases of germline sequence and J loses 1 base, and the interval between the two ends is 12 bases. The immunoSEQ Assay, a bias-controlled multiplex PCR, was used to amplify TCRbeta CDR3 regions from genomic DNA. Processing in the source paper ran as follows. The number of nucleated cells in each sample was estimated from the amplification of reference gene primers within the assay. To quantify the absolute abundance of each unique TCRbeta CDR3 rearrangement, sequence reads were collapsed and filtered. For each sample, productive Simpson clonality was calculated by taking the square root of Simpson's diversity index across productive rearrangements. As stored in TCRdb, this immuneACCESS dataset retains in-frame rearrangements with V and J assigned. A fraction of the clones does not appear; measured against another copy, unresolved V genes explain less than half of the discrepancy, and the remainder lacks a known reason. V, J and clone size are those of that table, while D and trimming were read from the DNA. Here the sample has fewer than 500,000 clones; about 89% occur a single time. The ten most abundant clones make up 4% to 5.5% of the sample.

This TCR was recovered from a woman aged 25 to 39 with acute or convalescent COVID-19. The sequenced material came from peripheral blood. The rearrangement joined TRBV7-8 to TRBJ1-1; tentative D gene TRBD1, with 6 bases matching. CDR3 protein: CASRQGQGNTEAFF. The bases are TGTGCCAGCAGACAGGGTCAGGGGAACACTGAAGCTTTCTTT. The full variable domain, completed from the reference TRBV7-8 and TRBJ1-1 proteins outside the CDR3, reads GAGVSQSPRYKVAKRGQDVALRCDPISGHVSLFWYQQALGQGPEFLTYFQNEAQLDKSGLPSDRFFAERPEGSVSTLKIQRTQQEDSAVYLCASRQGQGNTEAFFGQGTRLTVV.